One and the same sample provided the 19 T cell receptor beta chains below, sequenced in a study of Ad26.COV2.S vaccination and SARS-CoV-2 variants. Treatment noted: about 20 received Ad26.COV2.S at low or high dose, single or two shots; a few received placebo; per-sample allocation not given. The samples were gathered on day 63 after the first injection of vaccine or placebo. The table came from immunoSEQ multiplex PCR; TCRdb's copy has only in-frame clones and leaves some out. The top ten clones hold nearly 7.5% of a sample with approximately 400,000 clones, roughly 80% of them seen once. The sample consisted of peripheral blood, taken in a trial of Ad26.COV2.S vaccine versus placebo. These TCRs come from a person aged 18-65 years who received the Ad26.COV2.S COVID-19 vaccine or a placebo.

The chain is built from TRBV19 and TRBJ1-4; D is perhaps TRBD1 (6 bases). V was trimmed by 2 bases and J by 7 bases, leaving 14 bases between them. Looked up from germline, CDR1 is LNHDA and CDR2 is SQIVND (reference sequence). This CDR3 has 15 amino acids. The CDR3 DNA is TGTGCCAGTAGTATATGGGCGGGACAAAGTGAAAAACTGTTTTTT. It translates to CASSIWAGQSEKLFF.

The chain links TRBV19 to TRBJ2-2; 7 bases line up with TRBD1. With 5 bases clipped from V and 7 bases from J, the junction kept 7 bases outside the gene matches. Per the germline V gene, CDR1 is LNHDA and CDR2 is SQIVND (reference sequence). This CDR3 comprises 14 residues. The CDR3 is CASSVDRVSGELFF. In DNA form, the CDR3 reads TGTGCCAGTAGTGTTGACAGGGTTAGCGGGGAGCTGTTTTTT.

This clone appeared once. This chain links TRBV5-1 with TRBJ2-1; 14 bases map to TRBD2. The CDR3 totals 19 residues. V lost 4 bases, J lost 7 bases, and 16 bases stayed unmatched. Looked up from germline, CDR1 is SGHRS and CDR2 is YFSETQ. In nucleotides, the CDR3 is TGCGCCAGCAGCGGTACCGGGACGGACGGGACTAGCGGGAGAAATGAGCAGTTCTTC. Amino acid sequence: CASSGTGTDGTSGRNEQFF.

V is TRBV19 and J is TRBJ2-7, with TRBD2 identical over 9 bases. Per the germline V gene, CDR1 is LNHDA and CDR2 is SQIVND (reference sequence). V was clipped by 5 bases and J by 5 bases; unmatched bases: 7. The CDR3 is 14 amino acids. The CDR3 here is CASSSRTSDHEQYF. The CDR3 region has the DNA TGTGCCAGTAGTTCCCGGACTAGCGATCACGAGCAGTACTTC.

This clone occurred many times. This sequence joins TRBV18 and TRBJ1-2, with D unclear. V was clipped by 0 bases and J by 1 base, with 9 bases between them. This CDR3 spans 15 amino acids. CDR1 is KGHSH, CDR2 LQKENI, per germline. CDR3: CASSPPVWINYGYTF. The CDR3 DNA is TGTGCCAGCTCACCACCGGTTTGGATTAACTATGGCTACACCTTC.

J is TRBJ2-1 and V is TRBV4-2, with TRBD2 matching over 7 bases. Germline V CDR1 and CDR2: LGHNA, YNFKEQ. Trimming removed 4 bases from V and 7 bases from J; junction bases left unmatched: 10. There are 15 residues in the CDR3. For the CDR3, the DNA is TGTGCCAGCAGCCCGATCGGACTAGTAGATAATGAGCAGTTCTTC. It codes for CASSPIGLVDNEQFF.

A single count supports this clone. The chain uses TRBV30 and TRBJ1-2; TRBD1 matches at 11 bases. V dropped 5 bases and J dropped 1; count of bases not matched to a gene: 0. The CDR3 runs 13 residues. CDR1 is GTSNPN, CDR2 SVGIG, per germline (reference sequence). The chain's CDR3 is CAWGTGGNYGYTF. The CDR3 nucleotides read TGTGCCTGGGGGACAGGGGGTAACTATGGCTACACCTTC.

The chain recombines TRBV28 with TRBJ2-5; D is perhaps TRBD1 or TRBD2 (6 bases each). The germline V and J ends were trimmed by 5 bases and 5 bases, with 21 bases remaining between them. CDR1 and CDR2 (germline): MDHEN, SYDVKM. The CDR3 is 16 residues long. CDR3 in DNA: TGTGCCAGCAGTCCCTTGCTGGAGGGGGTCGGGGAGACCCAGTACTTC. This sequence encodes CASSPLLEGVGETQYF. The full variable domain, in which reference TRBV28 and TRBJ2-5 provide the parts outside the CDR3, is DVKVTQSSRYLVKRTGEKVFLECVQDMDHENMFWYRQDPGLGLRLIYFSYDVKMKEKGDIPEGYSVSREKKERFSLILESASTNQTSMYLCASSPLLEGVGETQYFGPGTRLLVL.

The gene calls are TRBV13 and TRBJ1-4; 10 bases align to TRBD1. V lost 0 bases and J lost 0; bases outside the gene matches: 4. The CDR3 length is 18 residues. The germline CDR1 and CDR2 sequences are PRHDT and FYEKMQ (reference sequence). CDR3 sequence reads: CASSLGAGTGATNEKLFF. CDR3 coding DNA: TGTGCCAGCAGCTTAGGAGCCGGGACAGGGGCAACTAATGAAAAACTGTTTTTT.

The CDR3 bases are TGTGCCAGCAGCTTAGGAGGTGGGTCCGGAACCTATCAGCCCCAGCATTTT. Translation gives CASSLGGGSGTYQPQHF. The J gene is TRBJ1-5, the V gene TRBV7-9, with D unclear. Germline loops: CDR1 SEHNR, CDR2 FQNEAQ (reference sequence). The CDR3 consists of 17 residues. Trimming removed 1 base from V and 5 bases from J, with 18 bases in between.

The rearrangement uses TRBV4-3 and TRBJ1-1; D ambiguous. V lost 0 bases, J lost 6 bases, and 17 bases lay in between. The CDR3 consists of 16 residues. Germline V CDR1 and CDR2: LGHNA, YSLEER. The CDR3 loop reads CASSQDTGWEEAEAFF. The CDR3 nucleotides are TGCGCCAGCAGCCAAGATACGGGATGGGAGGAAGCTGAAGCTTTCTTT.

This sequence joins TRBV7-2 and TRBJ2-7; 9 bases are a match to TRBD1. Germline CDR1 SGHTA, CDR2 FQGNSA. The V gene end was trimmed by 5 bases and the J gene end by 4 bases; junction bases not matched to a gene: 3. The CDR3 is 13 amino acids. CDR3 coding DNA: TGTGCCAGCAGCCCGGACAGGGGATACGAGCAGTACTTC. Translated, it gives CASSPDRGYEQYF.

This clone was recorded a few times. The genes are TRBV11-2 and TRBJ2-5; the match to TRBD1 covers 10 bases. The CDR3 has 15 residues. CDR1 and CDR2 (germline): SGHAT, FQNNGV. Trimming at V came to 5 bases and at J to 5 bases, leaving 8 bases not matched to a gene. CDR3 coding DNA: TGTGCCAGCAGCCCCGGGGGACAGGGGCGTGAGACCCAGTACTTC. This translates into CASSPGGQGRETQYF. Supplemented by reference TRBV11-2 and TRBJ2-5, the full variable domain reads EAGVAQSPRYKIIEKRQSVAFWCNPISGHATLYWYQQILGQGPKLLIQFQNNGVVDDSQLPKDRFSAERLKGVDSTLKIQPAKLEDSAVYLCASSPGGQGRETQYFGPGTRLLVL.

V gene TRBV18 combines with J gene TRBJ2-2; D not resolved. The V gene's germline CDR1 is KGHSH and CDR2 LQKENI. The CDR3 length is 13 residues. V was shortened by 6 bases and J by 5 bases, with 10 bases between the two germline ends. CDR3 bases: TGTGCCAGCTCGTTCGCTGGGACCGGGGAGCTGTTTTTT. Protein sequence: CASSFAGTGELFF.

This chain connects TRBV5-1 to TRBJ2-1, with D uncertain. Per germline, CDR1 SGHRS and CDR2 YFSETQ. The CDR3 length is 14 residues. V dropped 0 bases and J dropped 7 bases, with 11 bases sitting between them. This chain's CDR3 is CASSLGLTENEQFF. The CDR3 DNA sequence: TGCGCCAGCAGCTTGGGACTGACGGAGAATGAGCAGTTCTTC.

This clone turned up a few times. The rearrangement links TRBV5-6 to TRBJ2-3; no reliable D call. Germline-derived CDR1 and CDR2 are SGHDT and YYEEEE. Trimming left V 3 bases short and J 11 bases short, with 16 bases between. CDR3 length: 13 amino acids. This CDR3 is CASSSPTLDWQYF. In DNA, the CDR3 is TGTGCCAGCAGCTCCCCAACCCTGGATTGGCAGTATTTT.

The chain recombines TRBV9 with TRBJ2-3, with TRBD2 matching 8 bases. Germline CDR1 and CDR2: SGDLS and YYNGEE. V was pared by 3 bases and J by 9 bases, with 3 bases of the junction left unmatched. The CDR3 totals 12 residues. CDR3 residues: CASSATSGTQYF. As DNA, the CDR3 is TGTGCCAGCAGCGCAACTAGCGGAACGCAGTATTTT.

The rearrangement uses TRBV11-3 and TRBJ2-4; D not certain. The CDR3 length is 15 residues. The germline V and J ends were trimmed by 1 base and 0 bases, with 7 bases remaining between them. In germline, CDR1 is SGHNT, CDR2 YENEEA. In DNA, the CDR3 is TGTGCCAGCAGCTTAGGGGAACTAGCCAAAAACATTCAGTACTTC. Translation gives CASSLGELAKNIQYF.

The chain joins TRBV5-1 to TRBJ1-4, with a possible D match to TRBD1 (5 bases). Germline V gene lookup returns CDR1 SGHRS and CDR2 YFSETQ. The CDR3 is 17 amino acids. The V end lost 4 bases, the J end lost 4 bases, and 20 bases lay between the germline ends. The CDR3 bases are TGCGCCAGCAGCAAGCCCCCGGGGGAGGTCCTTAATGAAAAACTGTTTTTT. It translates to CASSKPPGEVLNEKLFF.